The 16 T cell receptor beta chains below all came from one sample that was sequenced in a study of shared clonotypes between healthy human individuals. Sequenced by immunoSEQ multiplex PCR; TCRdb stores in-frame clones only, minus some. Of roughly 1,100,000 clones listed, roughly 80% are singletons. The sequencing input was memory CD4+ T cells sorted from blood. Documented subset: CD45RA-negative fraction. All receptors derive from a young man in good health.

This chain uses TRBV19 with TRBJ2-1; D unclear. CDR3 length: 11 residues. Germline CDR1 LNHDA, CDR2 SQIVND (reference sequence). Trimming pared 10 bases from V and 3 bases from J, leaving 7 bases between. The CDR3 DNA reads TGTGCCATCGGCGACTACAATGAGCAGTTCTTC. It codes for CAIGDYNEQFF.

V and J are TRBV4-3 and TRBJ1-1; no definite D call. The length of the CDR3 is 14 residues. Trimming removed 0 bases from V and 4 bases from J, with 9 bases in between. The germline gives CDR1 LGHNA, CDR2 YSLEER. The CDR3 region is CASSQEVGGTEAFF. The CDR3, as DNA: TGCGCCAGCAGCCAAGAGGTGGGCGGCACTGAAGCTTTCTTT.

This clone came up a few times. The same CDR3 is also encoded by other DNA sequences in this sample. The gene calls are TRBV18 and TRBJ1-5, with D perhaps matching TRBD1 (6 bases). CDR3 length equals 14 residues. Germline V gene sequence: CDR1 KGHSH, CDR2 LQKENI. Trimming cost V 4 bases and J 4 bases, with 11 bases left between them. The chain's CDR3 is CASSLQGTNQPQHF. CDR3 sequence (DNA): TGTGCCAGCTCACTACAGGGTACGAATCAGCCCCAGCATTTT.

The rearrangement uses TRBV10-3 and TRBJ2-7; 7 bases align to TRBD2. This CDR3 is built from 13 residues. Germline-derived CDR1 and CDR2 are ENHRY and SYGVKD. V was pared by 4 bases and J by 0 bases, with 0 bases of the junction left unmatched. CDR3 sequence reads: CAISGDYSYEQYF. CDR3 coding DNA: TGTGCCATCAGTGGGGACTACTCCTACGAGCAGTACTTC.

The genes are TRBV5-4 and TRBJ2-7; the match to TRBD2 covers 8 bases. After removal of 4 bases from V and 2 bases from J, the junction contained 2 bases not matched to a gene. The germline gives CDR1 SGHNT, CDR2 YYREEE (reference sequence). This CDR3 comprises 13 residues. CDR3 DNA: TGTGCCAGCAGCCTAGCGGGTACCTACGAGCAGTACTTC. Translating it yields CASSLAGTYEQYF.

The rearrangement links TRBV7-2 to TRBJ1-6, with 7 bases lining up with TRBD1. V dropped 5 bases and J dropped 4; count of bases not matched to a gene: 5. This CDR3 is 15 amino acids long. CDR1 and CDR2 from the germline V gene are SGHTA and FQGNSA. CDR3: CASSPRQGYNSPLHF. The CDR3 DNA sequence: TGTGCCAGCAGCCCCAGACAGGGTTATAATTCACCCCTCCACTTT.

This CDR3 reads CASSFDSWADTQYF. The CDR3, as DNA: TGTGCCAGCAGTTTCGACAGTTGGGCAGATACGCAGTATTTT. This chain links TRBV28 with TRBJ2-3, with a possible D match to TRBD1 (5 bases). Trimming shortened V by 3 bases and J by 4 bases, and 11 bases separated the two germline ends. CDR1 MDHEN and CDR2 SYDVKM come from the germline V gene. The CDR3 runs 14 residues.

The table lists this clone with a few counts. The chain is built from TRBV11-1 and TRBJ1-6; 8 positions match TRBD1. This CDR3 is built from 14 residues. Trimming removed 3 bases from V and 6 bases from J; junction bases left unmatched: 1. Looked up from germline, CDR1 is SGHAT and CDR2 is FQDESV (reference sequence). The CDR3 nucleotides are TGTGCCAGCAGCTTGGACAGGGTTAATTCACCCCTCCACTTT. Encoded protein: CASSLDRVNSPLHF.

This chain uses TRBV7-2 with TRBJ1-2, with TRBD1 matching over 7 bases. V gave up 4 bases and J gave up 0 bases; unmatched junction bases: 5. Germline CDR1 SGHTA, CDR2 FQGNSA. The CDR3 spans 15 residues. As DNA, the CDR3 is TGTGCCAGCAGCTCCTGGACAGGAGCTAACTATGGCTACACCTTC. It specifies CASSSWTGANYGYTF.

V and J are TRBV7-8 and TRBJ1-4, with D hard to call. CDR1 is SGHVS, CDR2 FQNEAQ, per germline. Trimming pared 5 bases from V and 8 bases from J, leaving 9 bases between. The CDR3 is 12 amino acids. The CDR3 protein is CASSLMTEKLFF. The CDR3 nucleotides are TGTGCCAGCAGCCTGATGACGGAAAAACTGTTTTTT.

This chain uses TRBV29-1 with TRBJ1-1; possible D gene TRBD1, 6 bases. The germline gives CDR1 SQVTM, CDR2 ANQGSEA. The V end was cut by 1 base, the J end by 6 bases, with 9 bases between. The CDR3 is 12 residues long. CDR3 in DNA: TGCAGCGTTGAAGCTTGGACAGCTGAAGCTTTCTTT. This translates into CSVEAWTAEAFF.

Details on this clone: The same CDR3 also results from other DNA sequences found in this sample. The chain joins TRBV27 to TRBJ2-5; no reliable D call. The CDR3 has 14 residues. V dropped 2 bases and J dropped 1 base, with 8 bases sitting between them. Germline V gene data show CDR1 as MNHEY and CDR2 as SMNVEV (reference sequence). Here the CDR3 reads CASSLRQTQETQYF. The CDR3 DNA follows: TGTGCCAGCAGTTTAAGGCAGACCCAAGAGACCCAGTACTTC.

In its sample, this clone was seen many times. This chain connects TRBV5-4 to TRBJ2-2; D is perhaps TRBD2 (5 bases). The CDR3 length is 15 residues. CDR1 is SGHNT, CDR2 YYREEE, per germline (reference sequence). Deletions cut 3 bases from V and 0 bases from J, with 9 bases between. The CDR3 protein is CASSSTGTNTGELFF. In DNA, the CDR3 is TGTGCCAGCAGCTCGACGGGGACGAACACCGGGGAGCTGTTTTTT.

This chain uses TRBV7-2 with TRBJ2-3, with 8 bases that match TRBD2. The CDR3 runs 15 residues. Trimming cost V 4 bases and J 5 bases; bases outside gene matches: 8. Per the germline V gene, CDR1 is SGHTA and CDR2 is FQGNSA. CDR3 loop: CASSSGLVGGDTQYF. CDR3 coding DNA: TGTGCCAGCAGCTCGGGACTAGTGGGGGGAGATACGCAGTATTTT.

This sequence joins TRBV6-5 and TRBJ2-2, with 8 bases matching TRBD2. CDR3 size: 15 residues. The trim removed 7 bases at V and 0 bases at J, leaving 4 bases unmatched. In germline, CDR1 is MNHEY, CDR2 SVGAGI. CDR3 in amino acids: CASTPGLANTGELFF. The DNA for the CDR3 is TGTGCCAGCACCCCGGGACTAGCGAACACCGGGGAGCTGTTTTTT.

The CDR3 sequence: CASSVTGVNTEAFF. The CDR3 region has the DNA TGTGCCAGCAGCGTGACAGGGGTTAACACTGAAGCTTTCTTT. The chain joins TRBV7-9 to TRBJ1-1; 8 bases are shared with TRBD1. Losses at the gene ends were 5 bases for V and 2 bases for J; bases not matched to a gene: 4. The V gene's germline CDR1 is SEHNR and CDR2 FQNEAQ (reference sequence). The CDR3 is 14 residues long.